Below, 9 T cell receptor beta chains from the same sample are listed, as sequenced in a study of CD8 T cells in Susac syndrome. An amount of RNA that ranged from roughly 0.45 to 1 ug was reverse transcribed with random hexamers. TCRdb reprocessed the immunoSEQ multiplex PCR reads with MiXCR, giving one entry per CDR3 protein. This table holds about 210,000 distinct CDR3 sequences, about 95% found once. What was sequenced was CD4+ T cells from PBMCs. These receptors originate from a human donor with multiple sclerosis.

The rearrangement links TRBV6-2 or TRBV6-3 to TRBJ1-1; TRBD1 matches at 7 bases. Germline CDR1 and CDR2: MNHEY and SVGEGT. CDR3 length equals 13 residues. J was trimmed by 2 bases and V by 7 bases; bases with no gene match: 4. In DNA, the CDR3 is TGTGCCAGCACTCGACAGGGAAACACTGAAGCTTTCTTT. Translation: CASTRQGNTEAFF.

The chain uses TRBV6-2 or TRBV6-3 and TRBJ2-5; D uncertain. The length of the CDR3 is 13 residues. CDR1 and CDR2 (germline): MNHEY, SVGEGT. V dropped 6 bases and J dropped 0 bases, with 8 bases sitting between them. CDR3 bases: TGTGCCAGCAGACCAAATAACCAAGAGACCCAGTACTTC. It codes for CASRPNNQETQYF.

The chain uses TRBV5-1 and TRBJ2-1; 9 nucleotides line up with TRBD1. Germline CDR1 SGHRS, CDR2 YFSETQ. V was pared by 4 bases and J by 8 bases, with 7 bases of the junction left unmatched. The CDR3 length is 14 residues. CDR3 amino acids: CASSPGQGGDEQFF. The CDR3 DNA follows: TGCGCCAGCAGCCCGGGACAGGGTGGGGATGAGCAGTTCTTC.

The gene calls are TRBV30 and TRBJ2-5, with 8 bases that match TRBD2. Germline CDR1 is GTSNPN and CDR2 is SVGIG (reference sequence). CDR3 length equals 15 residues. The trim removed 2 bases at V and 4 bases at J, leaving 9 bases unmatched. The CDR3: CAWSRGQRERETQYF. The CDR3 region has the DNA TGTGCCTGGAGTCGGGGGCAGCGGGAGAGAGAGACCCAGTACTTC.

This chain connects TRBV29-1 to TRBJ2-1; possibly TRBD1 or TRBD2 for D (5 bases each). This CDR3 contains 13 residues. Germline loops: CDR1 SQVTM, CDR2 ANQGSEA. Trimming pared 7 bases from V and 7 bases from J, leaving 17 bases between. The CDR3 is CSARDPRRNEQFF. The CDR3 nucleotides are TGCAGCGCCCGGGACCCAAGGCGGAATGAGCAGTTCTTC.

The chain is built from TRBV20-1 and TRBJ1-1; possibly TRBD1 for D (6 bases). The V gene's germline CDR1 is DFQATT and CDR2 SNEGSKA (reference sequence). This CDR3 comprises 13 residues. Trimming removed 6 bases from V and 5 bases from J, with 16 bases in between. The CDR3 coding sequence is TGCAGTGCCCTCCGACAGGCGGGGACTGAAGCTTTCTTT. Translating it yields CSALRQAGTEAFF.

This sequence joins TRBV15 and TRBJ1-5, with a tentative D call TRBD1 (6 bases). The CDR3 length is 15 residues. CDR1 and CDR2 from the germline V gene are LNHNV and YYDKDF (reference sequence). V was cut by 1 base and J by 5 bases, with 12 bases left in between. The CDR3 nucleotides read TGTGCCACCAGCAGAGCGGCGGACAGCGATCAGCCCCAGCATTTT. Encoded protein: CATSRAADSDQPQHF.

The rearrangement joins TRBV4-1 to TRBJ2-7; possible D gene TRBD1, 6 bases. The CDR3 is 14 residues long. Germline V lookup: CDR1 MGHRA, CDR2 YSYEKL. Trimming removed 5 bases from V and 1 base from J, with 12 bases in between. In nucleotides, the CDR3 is TGCGCCAGCAGCACGGCCGGACAGTCCTACGAGCAGTACTTC. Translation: CASSTAGQSYEQYF.

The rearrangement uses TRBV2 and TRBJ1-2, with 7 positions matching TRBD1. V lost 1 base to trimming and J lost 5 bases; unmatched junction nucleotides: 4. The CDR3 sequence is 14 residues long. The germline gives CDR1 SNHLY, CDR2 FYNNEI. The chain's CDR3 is CASSEDGTVYGYTF. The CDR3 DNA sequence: TGTGCCAGCAGTGAAGACGGGACAGTGTATGGCTACACCTTC.